Reported below is one T cell receptor beta chain. Many counts were recorded for this clonotype. What this receptor recognizes is not known. Base qualities are missing; no much larger clone stands one base away. Patients with ophthalmopathy had moderately to severely active disease, with a Clinical Activity Score of 3 or more, a NOSPECS grade of 4 or more, and a disease duration of less than 3 months. Patients with other autoimmune diseases, uncontrolled infections, pregnancy or lactation were excluded. Clinical symptoms, serum thyroxine, TRAb, thyroid ultrasound and orbital computed tomography formed the basis of the diagnosis. Using Ficoll-Paque density gradient centrifugation, PBMCs were isolated from 10 ml of fresh peripheral blood. Total RNA was extracted using Trizol reagent, and RNA quality was checked on an Agilent 2100 Bioanalyzer. The source of the sample is a study of Graves' ophthalmopathy and Graves' hyperthyroidism listed by TCRdb under 2018. Regarding the study in general: Peripheral blood was collected at initial diagnosis, before any treatment. Following sampling, methimazole starting at 30 mg daily was administered to hyperthyroidism patients, and high-dose intravenous methylprednisolone was administered to ophthalmopathy patients. To explore V-J signatures distinguishing ophthalmopathy from hyperthyroidism, a discovery set of more than 95 patients (about 44 ophthalmopathy, some 55 stable hyperthyroidism) was enrolled. For independent validation, a separate cohort was made up of approximately 18 hyperthyroidism patients plus 17 patients who later progressed from hyperthyroidism to ophthalmopathy. In total, 135 blood samples were TCR-sequenced: around 42 ophthalmopathy, roughly 80 hyperthyroidism and roughly 17 hyperthyroidism-to-ophthalmopathy patients. TCR beta repertoire signatures were used to distinguish Graves' ophthalmopathy from Graves' hyperthyroidism and to predict progression to ophthalmopathy. In six hyperthyroidism patients, the T-cell repertoire of thyroid tissue was compared with the T-cell repertoire of blood. What the research found in general, with its limitations: In validation, the model predicted ophthalmopathy progression with roughly 68% sensitivity and 72% to 80% specificity; approximately 12 predicted patients were CT-confirmed with GO in a median of around 6 months. The 13-signature model separated ophthalmopathy from stable hyperthyroidism with approximately 88% sensitivity and around 81% specificity in cross-validation, and 80%/75% in the test set. Among expanded thyroid clonotypes with frequency above 0.001, most also showed up in blood, which suggests that blood repertoires may reflect the thyroid immune response. Sample size was not statistically predetermined, and group allocation was not concealed from the investigators.

V and J are trimmed by 1 base and 4 bases, and the gene matches miss 15 bases of the junction. Including the terminal cysteine and phenylalanine, the CDR3 comprises 18 residues. The entry retains the CDR3 DNA only, 54 bases that are in frame from base 1. The germline V gene (reference sequence) gives CDR1 as LNHNV and CDR2 as YYDKDF. TCR beta CDR3 regions were amplified from RNA transcripts for repertoire sequencing. The first round was an RT-PCR using HTBI primers with the Qiagen OneStep RT-PCR kit, and this first round was followed by a second-round multiplex PCR, then size selection and purification. Libraries were sequenced paired-end with 100 bp reads on an Illumina HiSeq2000. Per the source publication's procedure: SOAPnuke was used for read processing, and reads with adapters, uncalled bases, a mean Phred below 15, or no exact constant-primer or identifier match were discarded. COPE v1.2.5 was used to merge high-quality paired reads. Unique nucleotide sequences were defined as clonotypes and aligned to IMGT TRB V, D and J references using MiTCR v1.1. Only V-J combinations with frequency above 0.0001 were analysed, covering over 99% of repertoires. For each V-J combination, a TCR clonal expansion and chaos score was defined as the ratio of F50 clonal expansion to chaos observed in the TCRdist matrix. Features were reduced by Welch's t-statistics and random forest to over ten V-J combinations, which fed a naive Bayes classifier. Thyroid-blood repertoire similarity was quantified with the Morisita-Horn index. Starting from the raw public reads, TCRdb applied fastp trimming at Q25, assembled clones with MiXCR and retained in-frame beta chains. Each CDR3 protein gets just one entry, which takes the most common genes and DNA from the rows behind it. These V and J calls originate from TCRdb's pipeline instead of the authors' own analysis. The sample table holds roughly 700,000 distinct CDR3 sequences, of which roughly 40% were seen once. The biggest ten clones account for 44% of the sample.

Sequencing was performed on peripheral blood. The clonotype originates from an adult man with Graves' ophthalmopathy. Recombination linked TRBV15 to TRBJ2-5; 7 junctional bases match TRBD2. The nucleotide sequence is TGTGCCACCAGCAGAGGTGACGTGGGAGGGGTCGTTGTAGAGACCCAGTACTTC. This yields the protein CATSRGDVGGVVVETQYF.